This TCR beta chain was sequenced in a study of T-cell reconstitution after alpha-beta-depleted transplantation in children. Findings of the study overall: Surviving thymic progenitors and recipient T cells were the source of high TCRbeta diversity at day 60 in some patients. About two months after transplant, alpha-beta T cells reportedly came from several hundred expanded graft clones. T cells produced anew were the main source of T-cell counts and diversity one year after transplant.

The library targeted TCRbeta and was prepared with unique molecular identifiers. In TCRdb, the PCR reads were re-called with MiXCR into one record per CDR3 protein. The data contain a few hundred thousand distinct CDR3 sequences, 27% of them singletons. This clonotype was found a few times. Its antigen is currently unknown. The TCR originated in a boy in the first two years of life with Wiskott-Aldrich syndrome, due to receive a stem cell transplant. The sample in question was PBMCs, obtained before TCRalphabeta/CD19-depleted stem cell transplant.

The CDR3 DNA reads TGTGCCAGCAATCGCCGCACAGGGACAGGGGGGGTGGAACTGTTTTTT. This translates into CASNRRTGTGGVELFF. The chain carries TRBV28 and TRBJ1-4; 11 bases fit TRBD1. Germline CDR1 reads MDHEN; CDR2 reads SYDVKM. This CDR3 is built from 16 residues. Unmatched junction bases numbered 16, after V lost 7 bases and J lost 12 bases.